This TCR beta chain was found in a study of vaccination and CD4 T cells after COVID-19. In the study overall: Median time from second vaccine dose to sampling was roughly 65 days (14 to 241). Cells were stimulated with overlapping spike peptides from SARS-CoV-2, HCoV-NL63, HCoV-OC43 and HCoV-229E.

CDR3 length: 16 residues. Germline assignment: CDR1 SGHAT and CDR2 FQDESV (reference sequence). V gave up 5 bases and J gave up 2 bases; unmatched junction bases: 9. This clonotype was counted a few times. The antigen is not known. Regarding treatment: approximately 10-day PBMC culture with coronavirus spike peptide pools or control peptides (ViraFEST assay). Cultured CD4+ T-cell DNA underwent Oncomine TCR Beta short-read sequencing. TCRdb called the PCR reads again in MiXCR, with one record for every CDR3 protein. This sample yields approximately 15,000 distinct CDR3 sequences, of which 30% to 45% are seen a single time; just over 14% belongs to the top ten.

The sample consisted of cultured CD4+ T cells from blood. The chain is built from TRBV11-1 and TRBJ1-5, with 7 bases that match TRBD1. This receptor was obtained from a human donor with COVID-19. The DNA for the CDR3 is TGTGCCAGCAGCGGGGGAACCGGGACAGGCAATCAGCCCCAGCATTTT. Its translation is CASSGGTGTGNQPQHF.